This TCR beta chain was sequenced for a study of prognosis after radiotherapy for stage I lung cancer. Background on the study: Individuals with stage I non-small cell lung cancer joined the cohort between early 2018 and early 2019. Study observations and caveats: Patients with distant metastases had lower Shannon entropy after stereotactic body radiation therapy.

There were no patients with prior chemotherapy, radiotherapy or other malignancies, and all were node-negative on CT and PET/CT. Deletions cut 6 bases from V and 3 bases from J, with 9 bases between. Germline V CDR1 and CDR2: SGHRS, YFSETQ. The CDR3 totals 13 residues. This clonotype has a count of ten or more. What it binds is not known. From genomic DNA, TCR beta CDR3 was amplified by two-round multiplex PCR. First-round PCR amplification was performed with primers specific to each TRBV and TRBJ gene. TCRdb re-called the multiplex PCR reads with MiXCR, one entry per CDR3 protein. The sample lists under 55,000 distinct CDR3 sequences, about 35% seen once, with 9.2% in the top ten.

The J gene is TRBJ2-2, the V gene TRBV5-1, with unresolved D. This TCR derives from a donor over 45 with non-small cell lung cancer. Source: PBMCs, taken before or after stereotactic body radiation therapy (not recorded which). The CDR3 loop reads CASKSGDTGELFF. CDR3 nucleotides: TGCGCCAGCAAATCTGGAGACACCGGGGAGCTGTTTTTT.